Listed below are T cell receptor beta chains from one sample, sequenced in a study of vaccination and CD4 T cells after COVID-19. TCRdb reprocessed the PCR reads with MiXCR, giving one entry per CDR3 protein. The sample includes 20,000 to 25,000 distinct CDR3 sequences, roughly 38% of them seen just once. Their target antigens are unknown. The sample was CD4+ T cells from blood, cultured in vitro, taken about 7 months after SARS-CoV-2 vaccination. The receptors were sampled from a human donor who had recovered from COVID-19. The CDR3 runs from the conserved cysteine through the conserved F or W. D genes are given only for firm matches. Rows give clone size only sometimes, using once, few, many, or a class for an expanded clone.

j_gene,abundance,d_gene,v_gene,CDR3aa,CDR3nt
TRBJ1-5,few,.,TRBV20-1,CSARVNGGSNQPQHF,TGCAGTGCTAGAGTAAACGGGGGTAGCAATCAGCCCCAGCATTTT
TRBJ2-7,.,.,TRBV6-2/TRBV6-3,CASRPDRTSYEQYF,TGTGCCAGCAGGCCCGACAGGACCTCCTACGAGCAGTACTTC
TRBJ2-2,.,.,TRBV19,CATAENTGELFF,TGTGCCACAGCCGAGAACACCGGGGAGCTGTTTTTT
TRBJ2-5,few,TRBD2,TRBV20-1,CSALLAGVETQYF,TGCAGTGCCCTTCTAGCGGGAGTTGAGACCCAGTACTTC
TRBJ2-2,.,.,TRBV14,CASSKQHTGELFF,TGTGCCAGCAGCAAACAGCACACCGGGGAGCTGTTTTTT
TRBJ1-2,.,.,TRBV7-3,CASSLDGSYGYTF,TGTGCCAGCAGCTTAGATGGGAGCTATGGCTACACCTTC
TRBJ1-1,few,.,TRBV19,CASSILEGRAFF,TGTGCCAGTAGTATTCTTGAGGGTCGGGCTTTCTTT
TRBJ2-7,few,.,TRBV7-6,CASSLAGTYEQYF,TGTGCCAGCAGCTTAGCAGGTACCTACGAGCAGTACTTC
TRBJ2-1,.,.,TRBV7-8,CASSLGPGSSYNGQFF,TGTGCCAGCAGCTTAGGCCCGGGTAGCTCCTACAATGGGCAGTTCTTC
TRBJ2-7,once,.,TRBV28,CASSTSTGRSYEQYF,TGTGCCAGCAGTACCTCGACAGGGAGGTCGTACGAGCAGTACTTC
TRBJ2-5,few,.,TRBV11-1,CASSLGWAETQYF,TGTGCCAGCAGCTTAGGCTGGGCAGAGACCCAGTACTTC
TRBJ2-2,.,.,TRBV20-1,CSARDPGRANTGELFF,TGCAGTGCTAGAGATCCCGGTCGGGCGAACACCGGGGAGCTGTTTTTT
TRBJ2-2,few,TRBD2,TRBV20-1,CSARRQYSGTNTGELFF,TGCAGTGCTCGTCGCCAATATAGCGGGACTAACACCGGGGAGCTGTTTTTT
TRBJ2-7,.,.,TRBV7-9,CASSLSRVGEQYF,TGTGCCAGCAGCTTATCCAGGGTGGGTGAGCAGTACTTC
TRBJ1-6,.,TRBD1,TRBV27,CASSLPGTGELYSPLHF,TGTGCCAGCAGTTTGCCCGGGACAGGGGAGTTATACTCACCCCTCCACTTT
TRBJ1-5,few,.,TRBV19,CASSILDNGNQPQHF,TGTGCCAGTAGTATCCTAGACAATGGCAATCAGCCCCAGCATTTT
TRBJ2-7,.,TRBD1,TRBV18,CASSQGDSSYEQYF,TGTGCCAGCTCGCAAGGGGACAGCTCCTACGAGCAGTACTTC
TRBJ1-6,.,TRBD1,TRBV7-2,CASSLVTGRNSPLHF,TGTGCCAGCAGCTTAGTGACAGGGAGGAACTCACCCCTCCACTTT
TRBJ2-7,.,TRBD2,TRBV7-3,CASSPGTSGGYEQYF,TGTGCCAGCAGCCCCGGGACTAGCGGAGGCTACGAGCAGTACTTC
TRBJ2-3,few,TRBD2,TRBV28,CASSLEASGTSTDTQYF,TGTGCCAGCAGTTTAGAGGCTAGCGGAACTAGCACAGATACGCAGTATTTT
TRBJ2-1,.,.,TRBV24-1,CATSDLRGTVANEQFF,TGTGCCACCAGTGATTTGAGGGGGACTGTTGCCAATGAGCAGTTCTTC
TRBJ2-1,few,TRBD2,TRBV15,CATSRLAGVDNEQFF,TGTGCCACCAGCAGATTAGCGGGAGTCGACAATGAGCAGTTCTTC
TRBJ2-5,.,.,TRBV10-2,CASRADTQETQYF,TGCGCCAGCAGGGCAGACACTCAAGAGACCCAGTACTTC
TRBJ2-1,few,.,TRBV29-1,CSVEGGQQQFF,TGCAGCGTTGAAGGTGGGCAACAGCAGTTCTTC
TRBJ1-2,.,TRBD1,TRBV18,CASSLGQDNYGYTF,TGTGCCAGCTCCCTGGGACAGGATAACTATGGCTACACCTTC
TRBJ2-1,few,TRBD2,TRBV14,CASSRTSGSYNEQFF,TGTGCCAGCAGCCGGACTAGCGGTTCCTACAATGAGCAGTTCTTC
TRBJ1-2,few,TRBD1,TRBV27,CASSPDRMGYGYTF,TGTGCCAGCAGTCCGGACAGGATGGGCTATGGCTACACCTTC
TRBJ2-5,few,.,TRBV20-1,CSATSPPTGETQYF,TGCAGTGCTACAAGCCCCCCGACTGGGGAGACCCAGTACTTC
TRBJ1-5,.,.,TRBV19,CASSIQNSNQPQHF,TGTGCCAGTAGTATACAGAATAGCAATCAGCCCCAGCATTTT
TRBJ2-3,.,TRBD2,TRBV10-3,CAISESTGGLANTQYF,TGTGCCATCAGTGAGTCGACGGGGGGACTAGCAAATACGCAGTATTTT
TRBJ2-1,.,TRBD2,TRBV2,CASSEILLAGRDEQFF,TGTGCCAGCAGTGAAATCTTACTAGCGGGACGGGATGAGCAGTTCTTC
TRBJ2-7,.,TRBD2,TRBV20-1,CSARDPLSGNPHEQYF,TGCAGTGCTAGAGATCCCCTTAGCGGGAATCCCCACGAGCAGTACTTC
TRBJ1-2,few,TRBD1,TRBV6-5,CASSYAGQGNGYTF,TGTGCCAGCAGTTACGCAGGACAGGGGAATGGCTACACCTTC
TRBJ2-2,few,.,TRBV27,CASSFYTGELFF,TGTGCCAGCAGCTTTTACACCGGGGAGCTGTTTTTT
TRBJ2-3,.,.,TRBV29-1,CSVERDGTDTQYF,TGCAGCGTTGAACGGGACGGCACAGATACGCAGTATTTT
TRBJ1-5,few,.,TRBV20-1,CSARTGDQPQHF,TGCAGTGCTAGAACGGGAGATCAGCCCCAGCATTTT
TRBJ2-2,once,TRBD1,TRBV7-9,CASGQATPGVGVPGELFF,TGTGCCAGCGGACAGGCCACGCCAGGCGTCGGAGTCCCCGGGGAGCTGTTTTTT
TRBJ2-5,few,.,TRBV7-9,CASSFWRNRGETQYF,TGTGCCAGCAGCTTTTGGCGCAACAGAGGGGAGACCCAGTACTTC
TRBJ2-1,.,TRBD2,TRBV7-9,CASSSYRRGLAGNSYNEQFF,TGTGCCAGCAGCAGTTATAGACGTGGACTAGCGGGGAACTCCTACAATGAGCAGTTCTTC
TRBJ1-1,.,TRBD1,TRBV12-3/TRBV12-4,CASSLGQGSNTEAFF,TGTGCCAGCAGTCTCGGACAGGGCTCGAACACTGAAGCTTTCTTT
TRBJ1-2,.,.,TRBV24-1,CATSASWDYGYTF,TGTGCCACCAGTGCTTCGTGGGACTATGGCTACACCTTC
TRBJ2-7,.,.,TRBV2,CASSDLASNYEQYF,TGTGCCAGCAGTGACCTAGCTTCAAACTACGAGCAGTACTTC
TRBJ1-1,.,TRBD1,TRBV6-4,CASRMDRANTEAFF,TGTGCCAGCAGAATGGACAGGGCGAACACTGAAGCTTTCTTT
TRBJ1-2,.,.,TRBV30,CAWSSLGATLGGYTF,TGTGCCTGGAGTTCTTTGGGGGCTACTCTTGGTGGCTACACCTTC
TRBJ2-7,few,.,TRBV7-8,CASSRGTPSSYEQYF,TGTGCCAGCAGCCGAGGGACACCGAGCTCCTACGAGCAGTACTTC
TRBJ1-2,.,TRBD1,TRBV27,CASSEIGQGEGYGYTF,TGTGCCAGCAGTGAGATTGGACAGGGGGAAGGCTATGGCTACACCTTC
TRBJ1-1,.,TRBD1,TRBV20-1,CSARGDRAEAFF,TGCAGTGCTAGAGGCGACAGGGCTGAGGCTTTCTTT
TRBJ2-2,.,TRBD1,TRBV7-3,CASSLTGQGTGELFF,TGTGCCAGCAGCTTAACGGGACAGGGAACCGGGGAGCTGTTTTTT
TRBJ1-1,.,TRBD1,TRBV19,CASTRGQPGSEAFF,TGTGCCAGTACCCGGGGACAGCCGGGCTCTGAAGCTTTCTTT
TRBJ1-6,few,TRBD1,TRBV7-2,CASSFTTGGDSPLHF,TGTGCCAGCAGCTTTACGACAGGGGGCGATTCACCCCTCCACTTT
TRBJ2-7,.,TRBD2,TRBV20-1,CSARRLAGPRTYEQYF,TGCAGTGCTAGGCGACTAGCGGGACCCCGAACCTACGAGCAGTACTTC
TRBJ2-7,.,TRBD2,TRBV19,CATTRGGLAGSYEQYF,TGTGCCACCACAAGAGGCGGACTAGCGGGTTCCTACGAGCAGTACTTC
TRBJ2-1,few,.,TRBV11-3,CASSLGGNPYNEQFF,TGTGCCAGCAGCTTAGGGGGTAACCCCTACAATGAGCAGTTCTTC